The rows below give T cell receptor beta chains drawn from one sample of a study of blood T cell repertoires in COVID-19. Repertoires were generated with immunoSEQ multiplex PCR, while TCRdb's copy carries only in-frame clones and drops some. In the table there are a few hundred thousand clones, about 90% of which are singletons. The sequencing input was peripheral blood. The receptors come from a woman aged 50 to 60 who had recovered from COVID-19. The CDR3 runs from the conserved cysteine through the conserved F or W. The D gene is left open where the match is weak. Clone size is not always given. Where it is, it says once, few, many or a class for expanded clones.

cdr3_aa: CASSREAGSYNEQFF; cdr3_nt: TGTGCCAGCAGTCGGGAAGCGGGCTCCTACAATGAGCAGTTCTTC; clone_size: NA; v_call: TRBV7-6; j_call: TRBJ2-1; d_call: NA
cdr3_aa: CASSHGQASPEAFF; cdr3_nt: TGCGCCAGCAGCCACGGACAGGCGTCCCCTGAAGCTTTCTTT; clone_size: NA; v_call: TRBV4-1; j_call: TRBJ1-1; d_call: TRBD1
cdr3_aa: CASSPEGGTNTEAFF; cdr3_nt: TGCGCCAGCAGCCCCGAAGGAGGGACGAACACTGAAGCTTTCTTT; clone_size: NA; v_call: TRBV4-3; j_call: TRBJ1-1; d_call: NA
cdr3_aa: CASSQRPGTGEAFF; cdr3_nt: TGTGCCAGCAGCCAAAGACCCGGTACAGGGGAAGCTTTCTTT; clone_size: NA; v_call: TRBV7-2; j_call: TRBJ1-1; d_call: NA
cdr3_aa: CASSIVPGQGGTGELFF; cdr3_nt: TGTGCCAGTAGTATAGTTCCGGGACAGGGGGGCACCGGGGAGCTGTTTTTT; clone_size: NA; v_call: TRBV19; j_call: TRBJ2-2; d_call: TRBD1
cdr3_aa: CASSRGSYEQYF; cdr3_nt: TGTGCCAGCAGCCGGGGATCCTACGAGCAGTACTTC; clone_size: many; v_call: TRBV2; j_call: TRBJ2-7; d_call: NA
cdr3_aa: CATSDGGRETQYF; cdr3_nt: TGTGCCACCAGTGATGGAGGGAGAGAGACCCAGTACTTC; clone_size: once; v_call: TRBV24-1; j_call: TRBJ2-5; d_call: NA
cdr3_aa: CASSLSGSSHTGELFF; cdr3_nt: TGTGCCAGCAGCTTATCCGGCAGTAGCCACACCGGGGAGCTGTTTTTT; clone_size: NA; v_call: TRBV7-3; j_call: TRBJ2-2; d_call: NA
cdr3_aa: CATSDPAGGGETQYF; cdr3_nt: TGTGCCACCAGTGACCCAGCGGGAGGGGGAGAGACCCAGTACTTC; clone_size: once; v_call: TRBV24-1; j_call: TRBJ2-5; d_call: TRBD2
cdr3_aa: CASTRRDSSYEQYF; cdr3_nt: TGTGCCAGCACCCGGAGGGACAGTTCCTACGAGCAGTACTTC; clone_size: once; v_call: TRBV6-6; j_call: TRBJ2-7; d_call: NA
cdr3_aa: CASSVGIGDEQYF; cdr3_nt: TGTGCCAGCAGCGTAGGTATAGGAGACGAGCAGTACTTC; clone_size: NA; v_call: TRBV9; j_call: TRBJ2-7; d_call: NA
cdr3_aa: CASSRDRNYGYTF; cdr3_nt: TGTGCCAGCAGCCGGGACAGGAACTATGGCTACACCTTC; clone_size: NA; v_call: TRBV11-2; j_call: TRBJ1-2; d_call: TRBD1
cdr3_aa: CASRRKQGAAEAFF; cdr3_nt: TGTGCCAGCAGACGAAAACAGGGGGCAGCTGAAGCTTTCTTT; clone_size: NA; v_call: TRBV6-5; j_call: TRBJ1-1; d_call: TRBD1
cdr3_aa: CAISESSGGLATAGGEKLFF; cdr3_nt: TGTGCCATCAGTGAGTCGTCAGGGGGTCTTGCGACCGCGGGGGGTGAAAAACTGTTTTTT; clone_size: NA; v_call: TRBV10-3; j_call: TRBJ1-4; d_call: TRBD1
cdr3_aa: CASSMSSSPSYEQYF; cdr3_nt: TGTGCCAGTAGTATGTCGAGTAGCCCATCCTACGAGCAGTACTTC; clone_size: NA; v_call: TRBV19; j_call: TRBJ2-7; d_call: NA
cdr3_aa: CASRGTLGEQYF; cdr3_nt: TGTGCCAGTCGCGGGACTTTAGGCGAGCAGTACTTC; clone_size: NA; v_call: TRBV19; j_call: TRBJ2-7; d_call: NA
cdr3_aa: CASSLLQADGYTF; cdr3_nt: TGTGCCAGCAGTTTATTACAAGCGGATGGCTACACCTTC; clone_size: NA; v_call: TRBV28; j_call: TRBJ1-2; d_call: NA
cdr3_aa: CASSPQGFYEQYF; cdr3_nt: TGTGCCAGCAGTCCACAGGGGTTTTACGAGCAGTACTTC; clone_size: NA; v_call: TRBV27; j_call: TRBJ2-7; d_call: TRBD1
cdr3_aa: CASSPRQGPSNYGYTF; cdr3_nt: TGCGCCAGCAGCCCTCGACAGGGCCCGTCTAACTATGGCTACACCTTC; clone_size: NA; v_call: TRBV4-3; j_call: TRBJ1-2; d_call: TRBD1
cdr3_aa: CASSYPTSGKWRDEQFF; cdr3_nt: TGTGCCAGCAGTTACCCGACTAGCGGGAAGTGGAGGGATGAGCAGTTCTTC; clone_size: NA; v_call: TRBV6-2/TRBV6-3; j_call: TRBJ2-1; d_call: TRBD2
cdr3_aa: CASSLVPGTGGETQYF; cdr3_nt: TGTGCCAGCAGCTTAGTGCCCGGGACTGGAGGAGAGACCCAGTACTTC; clone_size: NA; v_call: TRBV11-2; j_call: TRBJ2-5; d_call: NA
cdr3_aa: CASSAQGALYNEQFF; cdr3_nt: TGTGCCAGCAGCGCACAGGGGGCGCTCTACAATGAGCAGTTCTTC; clone_size: NA; v_call: TRBV9; j_call: TRBJ2-1; d_call: TRBD1
cdr3_aa: CASNGGRNTGELFF; cdr3_nt: TGTGCCAGTAACGGCGGGCGAAACACCGGGGAGCTGTTTTTT; clone_size: NA; v_call: TRBV19; j_call: TRBJ2-2; d_call: NA
cdr3_aa: CASSPDRVQPQHF; cdr3_nt: TGTGCCAGCAGCCCCGACAGGGTCCAGCCCCAGCATTTT; clone_size: NA; v_call: TRBV28; j_call: TRBJ1-5; d_call: TRBD1
cdr3_aa: CATAGGQNTEAFF; cdr3_nt: TGTGCCACCGCCGGGGGGCAGAACACTGAAGCTTTCTTT; clone_size: NA; v_call: TRBV18; j_call: TRBJ1-1; d_call: NA
cdr3_aa: CASSAPGAYEQYF; cdr3_nt: TGTGCCAGCAGCGCCCCGGGAGCCTACGAGCAGTACTTC; clone_size: NA; v_call: TRBV7-9; j_call: TRBJ2-7; d_call: NA
cdr3_aa: CASSSPGGKNTEAFF; cdr3_nt: TGTGCCAGCAGCTCCCCGGGCGGGAAGAACACTGAAGCTTTCTTT; clone_size: NA; v_call: TRBV9; j_call: TRBJ1-1; d_call: NA
cdr3_aa: CASSLPGQAAISGNTIYF; cdr3_nt: TGTGCCAGCAGTCTACCGGGACAGGCTGCAATCTCTGGAAACACCATATATTTT; clone_size: NA; v_call: TRBV28; j_call: TRBJ1-3; d_call: TRBD1
cdr3_aa: CASSQGRQYQETQYF; cdr3_nt: TGTGCCAGCAGCCAAGGTCGACAGTACCAAGAGACCCAGTACTTC; clone_size: NA; v_call: TRBV4-2; j_call: TRBJ2-5; d_call: NA
cdr3_aa: CAWSRFSGANVLTF; cdr3_nt: TGTGCCTGGAGTCGGTTCTCTGGGGCCAACGTCCTGACTTTC; clone_size: NA; v_call: TRBV30; j_call: TRBJ2-6; d_call: NA
cdr3_aa: CASSRVGSGRGVEQFF; cdr3_nt: TGTGCCAGCAGCCGGGTCGGTAGCGGGAGAGGGGTTGAGCAGTTCTTC; clone_size: NA; v_call: TRBV7-8; j_call: TRBJ2-1; d_call: TRBD2
cdr3_aa: CASSVSTGHNSPLHF; cdr3_nt: TGTGCCAGCAGCGTATCGACAGGGCATAATTCACCCCTCCACTTT; clone_size: NA; v_call: TRBV11-2; j_call: TRBJ1-6; d_call: TRBD1
cdr3_aa: CASSHRGSNQPQHF; cdr3_nt: TGTGCCAGCAGCCATCGGGGTAGCAATCAGCCCCAGCATTTT; clone_size: few; v_call: TRBV3-1/TRBV3-2; j_call: TRBJ1-5; d_call: NA
cdr3_aa: CASSLILADGYTF; cdr3_nt: TGTGCCAGCAGCTTAATTCTTGCGGATGGCTACACCTTC; clone_size: few; v_call: TRBV7-9; j_call: TRBJ1-2; d_call: NA
cdr3_aa: CASSQDLTGGARVNGYTF; cdr3_nt: TGTGCCAGCAGCCAAGACCTGACAGGGGGCGCAAGGGTGAATGGCTACACCTTC; clone_size: NA; v_call: TRBV4-2; j_call: TRBJ1-2; d_call: TRBD1
cdr3_aa: CASSHTSGPQETQYF; cdr3_nt: TGTGCCAGCAGCCATACTAGCGGGCCACAAGAGACCCAGTACTTC; clone_size: NA; v_call: TRBV14; j_call: TRBJ2-5; d_call: TRBD2
cdr3_aa: CSVNNRPGTDTQYF; cdr3_nt: TGCAGCGTCAACAACAGGCCCGGCACAGATACGCAGTATTTT; clone_size: NA; v_call: TRBV29-1; j_call: TRBJ2-3; d_call: NA
cdr3_aa: CSVSFRGQAWKLFF; cdr3_nt: TGCAGCGTTTCATTTAGGGGTCAAGCTTGGAAACTGTTTTTT; clone_size: NA; v_call: TRBV29-1; j_call: TRBJ1-4; d_call: NA
cdr3_aa: CASGGGAYNEQFF; cdr3_nt: TGTGCCTCGGGGGGCGGAGCCTACAATGAGCAGTTCTTC; clone_size: few; v_call: TRBV7-3; j_call: TRBJ2-1; d_call: NA
cdr3_aa: CASSSLNTGELFF; cdr3_nt: TGTGCCAGCAGTTCTCTGAACACCGGGGAGCTGTTTTTT; clone_size: NA; v_call: TRBV6-2/TRBV6-3; j_call: TRBJ2-2; d_call: NA
cdr3_aa: CASSLVGGNTGDEQYF; cdr3_nt: TGCGCCAGCAGCTTGGTGGGGGGAAACACAGGGGACGAGCAGTACTTC; clone_size: NA; v_call: TRBV5-1; j_call: TRBJ2-7; d_call: NA
cdr3_aa: CASSQLAGDTDTQYF; cdr3_nt: TGTGCCAGCTCACAACTAGCGGGGGACACAGATACGCAGTATTTT; clone_size: once; v_call: TRBV18; j_call: TRBJ2-3; d_call: TRBD2
cdr3_aa: CSVKYTSSYEQYF; cdr3_nt: TGCAGCGTTAAGTACACTAGCTCCTACGAGCAGTACTTC; clone_size: NA; v_call: TRBV29-1; j_call: TRBJ2-7; d_call: NA
cdr3_aa: CASTRGYTGELFF; cdr3_nt: TGTGCCAGTACTAGGGGCTACACCGGGGAGCTGTTTTTT; clone_size: NA; v_call: TRBV19; j_call: TRBJ2-2; d_call: NA
cdr3_aa: CASSPGQATEAFF; cdr3_nt: TGTGCCAGCAGCCCGGGACAGGCCACTGAAGCTTTCTTT; clone_size: NA; v_call: TRBV5-6; j_call: TRBJ1-1; d_call: TRBD1
cdr3_aa: CASGLGQGYEQYF; cdr3_nt: TGTGCTAGTGGTCTGGGACAGGGTTACGAGCAGTACTTC; clone_size: NA; v_call: TRBV12-5; j_call: TRBJ2-7; d_call: TRBD1
cdr3_aa: CASSEGGTEAFF; cdr3_nt: TGTGCCAGCTCGGAGGGGGGGACTGAAGCTTTCTTT; clone_size: NA; v_call: TRBV18; j_call: TRBJ1-1; d_call: NA
cdr3_aa: CASKGSSGSWDQPQHF; cdr3_nt: TGTGCCAGCAAAGGGTCGTCGGGGTCGTGGGATCAGCCCCAGCATTTT; clone_size: NA; v_call: TRBV6-6; j_call: TRBJ1-5; d_call: NA
cdr3_aa: CASSAAGYNSPLHF; cdr3_nt: TGTGCCAGTAGTGCGGCGGGGTATAATTCACCCCTCCACTTT; clone_size: NA; v_call: TRBV19; j_call: TRBJ1-6; d_call: NA
cdr3_aa: CASTLQGSGGFEQFF; cdr3_nt: TGTGCCAGCACCCTTCAGGGTAGCGGGGGTTTTGAGCAGTTCTTC; clone_size: NA; v_call: TRBV28; j_call: TRBJ2-1; d_call: TRBD2